This T cell receptor (beta chain) emerged from a study of tumour-infiltrating T cells in Burkitt lymphoma. Overall study context: Survival, overall and progression-free, tracked with productive clonality.

Assay used: immunoSEQ multiplex PCR; TCRdb lists only in-frame clones, some missing. The sample lists around 8,000 clones, 65% to 85% occurring once. The germline gives CDR1 SGHRS, CDR2 YFSETQ. The ends were cut back, 3 bases at V and 0 bases at J, with 13 bases in the middle. This CDR3 region has 16 residues. The chain links TRBV5-1 to TRBJ1-3; D possibly corresponds to TRBD1 (6 bases). The sample taken for sequencing was tumor tissue. This TCR derives from a human donor with diffuse large B-cell lymphoma. CDR3 nucleotides: TGCGCCAGCAGCTCCTACGGGGGGCCCTCTGGAAACACCATATATTTT. Amino acids: CASSSYGGPSGNTIYF.